The clone carrying this T cell receptor beta chain was observed a handful of times. The antigen is not known. iRepertoire HTBI primers and Arm-PCR of CDR3 regions built TCR beta libraries. TCRdb re-called the multiplex PCR reads through MiXCR, storing one row per CDR3 protein. This sample has about 420,000 distinct CDR3 sequences, with about 25% found just once. Noted time point: persistent/refractory GD, antithyroid drugs over 5 years with positive TRAb. RNA extracted from PBMCs served as the sequencing template. Xi'an, China, was home to the endocrinology department that provided patients. CDR1 DFQATT and CDR2 SNEGSKA come from the germline V gene (reference sequence). CDR3 length: 14 amino acids. Deletions cut 5 bases from V and 3 bases from J, with 14 bases between. This sample was taken from a study of regulatory T cells in long-lasting Graves disease. Findings and limits, study-wide: Favored usage of TRBV28, TRBJ1-2 and TRBJ2-5 was recorded in persistent disease. Clonotypes that were public and shared totalled around 2,700 in persistent patients versus 850 to 1,000 in new patients.

The sequencing used peripheral blood mononuclear cells (PBMCs), collected when the disease was refractory, from a patient treated with antithyroid drugs. This clonotype was sampled from a female donor with Graves disease. The chain employs TRBV20-1 and TRBJ1-5, with D possibly being TRBD1 (5 bases). The CDR3 sequence is CSALGGTYNQPQHF. The CDR3 bases are TGCAGTGCTCTGGGAGGGACCTACAATCAGCCCCAGCATTTT.